This T cell receptor beta chain was obtained from a study of T cells in localized non-small cell lung cancer (dated by TCRdb to the early 2020s). Turning to the overall study: The study analyzed T cell repertoires of 236 early-stage NSCLC patients, comparing tumors and uninvolved tumor-adjacent lungs. The cohort was made up of around 250 treatment-naive NSCLC patients whose localized lung tumors had been resected. The mean age of the NSCLC patients was about 67 years, with roughly 120 men and 85 to 110 women. Results and caveats for the whole study, not just this receptor: Because multi-region tumor sequencing was not done, intratumor heterogeneity could not be ruled out. The highest T cell clonality was observed in uninvolved tumor-adjacent lung, where clonality exceeded that of tumor, suggesting that antigenic responses were more focused in uninvolved tumor-adjacent lung. A median of roughly 58 of the top 100 tumor clones were detected in paired uninvolved adjacent lung, and approximately 28 of these tumor clones were also found among the top 100 clones of the paired uninvolved adjacent lung. Because the study design was exploratory, TCR variables were selected using unadjusted p-values without false-discovery rate correction. Longer overall survival was associated with higher T cell density in blood, whereas shorter survival was associated with higher clonality in adjacent lung.

There are 17 amino acids in the CDR3, from cysteine to phenylalanine inclusive. The read is trimmed to its CDR3 DNA, 51 bases read in frame from base 1. The germline V gene (reference sequence) provides CDR1 SGHKS and CDR2 YYEKEE. V is clipped by 3 bases and J by 0 bases, and the sequence between their germline boundaries is 15 bases long. At diagnosis, peripheral blood, uninvolved tumor-adjacent lung and tumor were collected and were preserved as a mix of fresh-frozen and FFPE material. For TCR repertoire profiling, blood samples were analyzed as peripheral blood mononuclear cells. In regard to this clone: What antigen it recognizes has not been identified. Per-base quality was not reported, and no clone a single base away is much larger than it.

The immunoSEQ Assay was used to sequence TCR beta CDR3 regions from DNA. Concerning the study's data processing: To compute T cell density, TCR beta template counts were normalized to usable DNA, which was estimated by amplifying housekeeping genes. The preseqR package was used to estimate richness by extrapolating to 400,000 templates for PBMC samples and to 120,000 templates for tissue samples. Clonality was taken to be one minus Pielou's evenness. Tissue-enriched TCRs were identified through differential abundance testing performed on productive amino-acid clonotypes, with a minimum total count of 5 and an alpha of 0.1. Repertoire overlap between compartments was quantified with the Jaccard Index and Morisita Overlap Index. GLIPH clustered TCR beta CDR3s with public tetramer-defined viral CDR3s; viral motifs required at least three viral sequences plus V-gene enrichment. TCRdb obtained this table from immuneACCESS and retained in-frame rearrangements with V and J assigned. These tables miss some clones; where compared with another copy, unresolved V genes account for less than half of the shortfall, and the remainder is unexplained. V and J calls and clone size come straight from that table; D and trimming were deduced from the DNA. Counted in this sample were roughly 53,000 clones; approximately 80% of them appeared once. About a sixth of the sample is taken by the ten largest.

The TCR originated in a man aged 35-69 years with stage III lung adenocarcinoma. The V and J segments used are TRBV5-5 and TRBJ2-2; the D segment might be TRBD1 or TRBD2, since each matches 5 bases. The sample in question was peripheral blood mononuclear cells, obtained before any cancer treatment. The CDR3 region: CASSSGPGRPNTGELFF. The DNA reads as follows: TGTGCCAGCAGCTCGGGCCCGGGACGGCCGAACACCGGGGAGCTGTTTTTT.